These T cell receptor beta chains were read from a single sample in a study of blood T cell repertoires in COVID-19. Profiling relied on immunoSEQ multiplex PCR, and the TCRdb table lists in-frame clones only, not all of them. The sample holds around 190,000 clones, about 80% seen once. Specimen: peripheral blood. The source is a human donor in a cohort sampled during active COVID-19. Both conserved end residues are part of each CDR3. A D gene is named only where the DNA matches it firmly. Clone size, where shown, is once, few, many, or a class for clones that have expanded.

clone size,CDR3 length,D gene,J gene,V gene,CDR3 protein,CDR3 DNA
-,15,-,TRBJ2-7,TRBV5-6,CASSQEGRWSYEQYF,TGTGCCAGCAGCCAGGAGGGGAGATGGTCCTACGAGCAGTACTTC
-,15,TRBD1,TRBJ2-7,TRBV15,CATSGAGQASYEQYF,TGTGCCACCAGCGGTGCGGGACAGGCCTCCTACGAGCAGTACTTC
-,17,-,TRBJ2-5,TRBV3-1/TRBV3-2,CASSQEERVGGWETQYF,TGTGCCAGCAGCCAAGAGGAGAGGGTAGGGGGATGGGAGACCCAGTACTTC
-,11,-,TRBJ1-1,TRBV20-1,CSATGETEAFF,TGCAGTGCTACAGGGGAGACTGAAGCTTTCTTT
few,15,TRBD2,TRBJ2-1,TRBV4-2,CASSQGGGTYNEQFF,TGTGCCAGCAGCCAAGGCGGGGGTACCTACAATGAGCAGTTCTTC
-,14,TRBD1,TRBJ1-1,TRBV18,CASSPLGTGDRAFF,TGTGCCAGCTCACCCCTAGGGACAGGGGACCGAGCTTTCTTT
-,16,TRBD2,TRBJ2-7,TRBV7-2,CASSLAGGRAPYEQYF,TGTGCCAGCAGCTTAGCCGGCGGGAGGGCGCCCTACGAGCAGTACTTC
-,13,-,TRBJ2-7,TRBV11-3,CASSYTAGGEQYF,TGTGCCAGCAGTTACACGGCCGGCGGCGAGCAGTACTTC
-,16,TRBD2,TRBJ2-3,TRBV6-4,CASSDGAGVGGDTQYF,TGTGCCAGCAGTGACGGAGCGGGAGTGGGGGGAGATACGCAGTATTTT
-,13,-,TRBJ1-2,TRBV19,CASSTVKGVGYTF,TGTGCCAGTAGTACAGTGAAGGGGGTCGGCTACACCTTC
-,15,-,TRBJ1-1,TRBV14,CASSPRIDRGTEAFF,TGTGCCAGCAGCCCCCGGATAGATAGGGGCACTGAAGCTTTCTTT
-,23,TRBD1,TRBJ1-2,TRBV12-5,CASGLVRSGTGGYGGPRNYGYTF,TGTGCTAGTGGTTTGGTACGAAGTGGGACAGGGGGCTACGGGGGCCCCCGTAACTATGGCTACACCTTC
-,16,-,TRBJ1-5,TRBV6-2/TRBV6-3,CASSYETALSNQPQHF,TGTGCCAGCAGTTACGAAACAGCCCTTAGCAATCAGCCCCAGCATTTT
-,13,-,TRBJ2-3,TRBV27,CASSILRADTQYF,TGTGCCAGCAGTATCTTAAGAGCGGATACGCAGTATTTT
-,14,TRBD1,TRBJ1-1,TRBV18,CASSRERGQTEAFF,TGTGCCAGCTCCAGGGAGAGGGGGCAAACTGAAGCTTTCTTT
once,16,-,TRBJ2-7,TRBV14,CASSQVLGALSYEQYF,TGTGCCAGCAGCCAAGTCTTAGGGGCCTTGTCCTACGAGCAGTACTTC
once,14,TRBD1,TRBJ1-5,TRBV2,CASRARQGGQPQHF,TGTGCCAGCAGGGCGCGACAGGGGGGGCAGCCCCAGCATTTT
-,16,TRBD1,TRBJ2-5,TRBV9,CASSTPWDRGRETQYF,TGTGCCAGCAGCACTCCCTGGGACAGGGGGCGAGAGACCCAGTACTTC
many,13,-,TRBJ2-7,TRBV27,CASRLTASYEQYF,TGTGCCAGCAGATTGACAGCATCCTACGAGCAGTACTTC
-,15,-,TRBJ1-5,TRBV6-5,CASSTGVYSNQPQHF,TGTGCCAGCAGTACAGGAGTTTATAGCAATCAGCCCCAGCATTTT
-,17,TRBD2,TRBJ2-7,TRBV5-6,CASSRDGTSGGFYEQYF,TGTGCCAGCAGCCGAGACGGGACTAGCGGGGGGTTTTACGAGCAGTACTTC
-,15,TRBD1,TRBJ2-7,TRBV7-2,CASSPQGQGLYEQYF,TGTGCCAGCAGCCCGCAGGGACAGGGCCTCTACGAGCAGTACTTC
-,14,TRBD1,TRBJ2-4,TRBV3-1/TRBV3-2,CASSPGQVRGIQYF,TGTGCCAGCAGCCCGGGACAGGTCCGGGGCATTCAGTACTTC
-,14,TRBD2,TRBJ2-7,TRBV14,CAERRAGGSYEQYF,TGTGCCGAGAGGCGAGCGGGAGGATCCTACGAGCAGTACTTC
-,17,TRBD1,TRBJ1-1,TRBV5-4,CASSLDRGRRVNTEAFF,TGTGCCAGCAGCTTAGACAGGGGGCGGCGTGTGAACACTGAAGCTTTCTTT
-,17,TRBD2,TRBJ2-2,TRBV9,CASSFSTSGRAGGELFF,TGTGCCAGCAGCTTCTCGACTAGCGGGAGGGCCGGCGGGGAGCTGTTTTTT
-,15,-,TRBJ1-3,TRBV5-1,CASSREGVSGNTIYF,TGCGCCAGCAGCCGGGAGGGGGTTTCTGGAAACACCATATATTTT
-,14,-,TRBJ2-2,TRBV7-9,CASSLTGNTGELFF,TGTGCCAGCAGCTTGACTGGGAACACCGGGGAGCTGTTTTTT
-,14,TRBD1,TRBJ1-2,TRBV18,CASSSDRGPYGYTF,TGTGCCAGCTCGTCGGACAGGGGGCCGTATGGCTACACCTTC
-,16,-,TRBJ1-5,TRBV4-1,CASSQEGGYSNQPQHF,TGCGCCAGCAGCCAAGAGGGAGGGTATAGCAATCAGCCCCAGCATTTT
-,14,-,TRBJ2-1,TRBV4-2,CASSHRGAGNEQFF,TGTGCCAGCAGCCACCGGGGGGCGGGAAATGAGCAGTTCTTC
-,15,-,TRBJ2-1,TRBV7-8,CASSPLEGIHNEQFF,TGTGCCAGCAGTCCCCTAGAGGGTATCCACAATGAGCAGTTCTTC
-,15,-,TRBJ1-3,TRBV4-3,CASSQDSGSGNTIYF,TGCGCCAGCAGCCAAGATTCGGGATCTGGAAACACCATATATTTT
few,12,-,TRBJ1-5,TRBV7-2,CASSRELQPQHF,TGTGCCAGCAGCAGGGAGCTCCAGCCCCAGCATTTT
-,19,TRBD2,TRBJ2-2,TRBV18,CASSPIVTSGRAPTGELFF,TGTGCCAGCTCACCGATCGTGACTAGCGGGAGGGCCCCTACCGGGGAGCTGTTTTTT
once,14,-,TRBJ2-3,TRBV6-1,CASSEVGGPDTQYF,TGTGCCAGCAGTGAGGTGGGGGGGCCAGATACGCAGTATTTT
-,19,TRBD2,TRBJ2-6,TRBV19,CASSILAGGTPGGANVLTF,TGTGCCAGTAGTATACTAGCGGGGGGCACACCTGGTGGGGCCAACGTCCTGACTTTC
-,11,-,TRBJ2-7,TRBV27,CASTVGYEQYF,TGTGCCAGCACTGTCGGCTACGAGCAGTACTTC
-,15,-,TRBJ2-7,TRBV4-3,CASSLTRTADYEQYF,TGCGCCAGCAGCCTGACGAGGACAGCTGATTACGAGCAGTACTTC
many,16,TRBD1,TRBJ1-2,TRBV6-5,CASSYGHRGRSYGYTF,TGTGCCAGCAGTTACGGGCACAGGGGGCGAAGCTATGGCTACACCTTC
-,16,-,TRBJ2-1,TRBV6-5,CASSYSAGSSYNEQFF,TGTGCCAGCAGTTACTCTGCGGGCAGCTCCTACAATGAGCAGTTCTTC
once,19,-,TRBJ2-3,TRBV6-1,CASSEKLGARYSSTDTQYF,TGTGCCAGCAGTGAAAAGTTAGGGGCGCGATATTCTAGCACAGATACGCAGTATTTT
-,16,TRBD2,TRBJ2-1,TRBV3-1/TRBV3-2,CASSQGPAGGRGEQFF,TGTGCCAGCAGCCAAGGCCCGGCGGGGGGTCGGGGTGAGCAGTTCTTC
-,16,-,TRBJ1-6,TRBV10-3,CAISESGRILNSPLHF,TGTGCCATCAGTGAGTCGGGGCGCATCTTGAATTCACCCCTCCACTTT
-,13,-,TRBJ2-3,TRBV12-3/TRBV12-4,CASTHRVVDTQYF,TGTGCCAGCACCCACAGGGTGGTGGATACGCAGTATTTT
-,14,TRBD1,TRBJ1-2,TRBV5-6,CASNSLQGSRGYTF,TGTGCCAGCAACTCCTTACAGGGGAGTAGGGGCTACACCTTC
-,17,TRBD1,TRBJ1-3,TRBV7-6,CASSSRQGASSGNTIYF,TGTGCCAGCAGCTCGCGACAGGGGGCTTCCTCTGGAAACACCATATATTTT
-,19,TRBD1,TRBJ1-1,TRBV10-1,CASSVHSTGGQGRNTEAFF,TGCGCCAGCAGTGTTCATTCCACCGGAGGACAGGGGAGGAACACTGAAGCTTTCTTT
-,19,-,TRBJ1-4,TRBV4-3,CASSQDLTGSALANEKLFF,TGCGCCAGCAGCCAAGATTTAACAGGGTCTGCATTGGCTAATGAAAAACTGTTTTTT
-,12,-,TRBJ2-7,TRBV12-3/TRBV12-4,CASRSSSYEQYF,TGTGCCAGCAGGTCCAGCTCCTACGAGCAGTACTTC
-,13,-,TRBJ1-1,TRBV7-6,CASSENPVAEAFF,TGTGCCAGCAGCGAAAACCCGGTCGCTGAAGCTTTCTTT
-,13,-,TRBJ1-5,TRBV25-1,CASSEGGIQPQHF,TGTGCCAGCAGTGAAGGAGGGATCCAGCCCCAGCATTTT
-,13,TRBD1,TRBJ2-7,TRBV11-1,CASSGDRDYEQYF,TGTGCCAGCAGCGGGGACAGGGACTACGAGCAGTACTTC
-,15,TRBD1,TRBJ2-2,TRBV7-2,CASSFTTGRTGELFF,TGTGCCAGCAGCTTCACGACAGGGCGGACCGGGGAGCTGTTTTTT
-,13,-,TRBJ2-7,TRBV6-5,CASQHRSTYEQYF,TGTGCCAGCCAACACCGGAGCACCTACGAGCAGTACTTC
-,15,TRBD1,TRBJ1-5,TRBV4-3,CASSLATGSIQPQHF,TGCGCCAGCAGCCTAGCGACAGGGAGCATTCAGCCCCAGCATTTT
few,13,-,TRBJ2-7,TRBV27,CASSFSSRYEQYF,TGTGCCAGCAGTTTTTCTAGCCGGTACGAGCAGTACTTC
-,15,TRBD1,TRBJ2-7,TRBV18,CASSPGTGAPYEQYF,TGTGCCAGCTCACCAGGGACAGGGGCCCCCTACGAGCAGTACTTC
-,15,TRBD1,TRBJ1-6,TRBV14,CASSLGQGGDSPLHF,TGTGCCAGCAGCCTAGGACAGGGTGGTGATTCACCCCTCCACTTT
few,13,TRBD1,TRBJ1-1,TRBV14,CASSQDRTGAAFF,TGTGCCAGCAGCCAAGATCGGACAGGAGCAGCTTTCTTT